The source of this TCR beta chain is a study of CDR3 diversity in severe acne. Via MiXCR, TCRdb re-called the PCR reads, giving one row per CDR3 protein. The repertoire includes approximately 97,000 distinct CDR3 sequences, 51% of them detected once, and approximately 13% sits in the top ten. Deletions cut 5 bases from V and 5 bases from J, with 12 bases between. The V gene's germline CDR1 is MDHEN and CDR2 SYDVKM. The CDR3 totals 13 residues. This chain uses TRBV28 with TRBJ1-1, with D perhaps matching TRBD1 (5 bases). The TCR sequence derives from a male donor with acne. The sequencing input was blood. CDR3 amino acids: CASSGGIRTEAFF. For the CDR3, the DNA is TGTGCCAGCAGTGGGGGAATACGAACTGAAGCTTTCTTT.